The clone carrying this T cell receptor beta chain came up a few times. The sample belongs to a study of blood T cell repertoires in COVID-19. Looking at the study overall: Donors in the United States, Italy and Spain gave samples during acute or convalescent COVID-19.

The V gene's germline CDR1 is MNHEY and CDR2 SVGAGI. The CDR3 is made up of 13 amino acids. V lost 5 bases, J lost 1 base, and 8 bases lay in between. Under the authors' procedure: Nucleated cell number was recorded as an estimate derived from reference gene primer amplification. Repertoires were generated with immunoSEQ multiplex PCR, while TCRdb's copy carries only in-frame clones and drops some. That table is the source of V, J and clone size, and D and trimming were worked out from the DNA. The repertoire includes around 50,000 clones, about 78% of them detected once, and approximately 5% sits in the top ten. Cohorts were determined from participant-reported clinical history.

The TCR was taken from a woman aged 50 to 60 with acute COVID-19. This sequence joins TRBV6-5 and TRBJ1-1, with D perhaps matching TRBD1 (6 bases). The specimen sequenced was PBMCs or T cells enriched from blood (not recorded which). The CDR3 sequence: CASSQTGNTEAFF. In nucleotides, the CDR3 is TGTGCCAGCAGTCAGACAGGGAACACTGAAGCTTTCTTT.